A selection of T cell receptor beta chains follows, all from one sample in a study of T cells after somatic rescue of genetic block. The method was immunoSEQ multiplex PCR; TCRdb's version includes in-frame clones alone and lacks a portion of them. Of 110,000 or so clones listed, 75% to 95% are singletons. Sequencing was done on a sample of peripheral blood mononuclear cells (PBMCs). These receptors all come from a woman younger than 35. Both conserved end residues are part of each CDR3. Fields, in order: D gene, V gene, clone size, J gene, CDR3 protein, CDR3 DNA. The D gene is left open where the match is weak. Size values are once, few and many counts, or a class for expanded clones, and some rows have none.

>.|TRBV11-3|.|TRBJ2-3
CASSLDPGGRSDTQYF
TGTGCCAGCAGCTTAGATCCGGGGGGCCGGTCAGATACGCAGTATTTT
>.|TRBV4-2|.|TRBJ1-6
CASSPDPITYNSPLHF
TGTGCCAGCAGCCCCGACCCTATAACCTATAATTCACCCCTCCACTTT
>.|TRBV2|.|TRBJ2-7
CASNPWTARSTYEQYF
TGTGCCAGCAACCCGTGGACAGCGAGAAGCACCTACGAGCAGTACTTC
>.|TRBV18|.|TRBJ1-1
CASSRSRGLNTEAFF
TGTGCCAGCTCACGTTCACGGGGGCTAAACACTGAAGCTTTCTTT
>TRBD2|TRBV7-3|.|TRBJ2-7
CASSLSGTSVDEQYF
TGTGCCAGCAGCCTGAGTGGGACTAGCGTTGACGAGCAGTACTTC
>.|TRBV25-1|once|TRBJ2-2
CASSEWRATGELFF
TGTGCCAGCAGTGAGTGGAGGGCCACCGGGGAGCTGTTTTTT
>.|TRBV9|once|TRBJ1-5
CASSVDGFSNQPQHF
TGTGCCAGCAGCGTAGACGGATTCAGCAATCAGCCCCAGCATTTT
>.|TRBV4-1|.|TRBJ2-1
CASSQGTGNEQFF
TGCGCCAGCAGCCAAGGAACAGGGAATGAGCAGTTCTTC
>.|TRBV7-9|.|TRBJ2-7
CASSPQGGTYEQYF
TGTGCCAGCAGCCCTCAAGGGGGTACCTACGAGCAGTACTTC
>TRBD1|TRBV5-1|.|TRBJ2-5
CASGQGWYQETQYF
TGCGCCAGCGGACAGGGTTGGTACCAAGAGACCCAGTACTTC
>.|TRBV5-4|.|TRBJ2-5
CASSPKGGRETQYF
TGTGCCAGCAGTCCTAAGGGGGGCAGGGAGACCCAGTACTTC
>.|TRBV4-3|.|TRBJ2-7
CASSQDRRQGLNF
TGCGCCAGCAGCCAAGATAGGAGGCAGGGACTCAATTTC
>.|TRBV7-6|.|TRBJ2-7
CASSLDVGPSYEQYF
TGTGCCAGCAGCTTAGATGTGGGACCCTCCTACGAGCAGTACTTC
>.|TRBV30|.|TRBJ2-5
CAWERGKETQYF
TGTGCCTGGGAAAGGGGCAAAGAGACCCAGTACTTC
>.|TRBV30|once|TRBJ1-6
CAWTTTAYNSPLHF
TGTGCCTGGACCACGACAGCCTATAATTCACCCCTCCACTTT
>TRBD1|TRBV18|.|TRBJ1-3
CASSTTGTGNTIYF
TGTGCCAGCTCAACGACAGGGACTGGAAACACCATATATTTT
>TRBD2|TRBV7-6|.|TRBJ2-1
CASSAWPPSGSYNEQFF
TGTGCCAGCAGCGCCTGGCCCCCTAGCGGCTCCTACAATGAGCAGTTCTTC
>.|TRBV6-5|.|TRBJ1-4
CASSSWTDEKLFF
TGTGCCAGCAGTTCCTGGACAGATGAAAAACTGTTTTTT
>.|TRBV6-6|.|TRBJ2-5
CASRGGWAEETQYF
TGTGCCAGCAGGGGTGGGTGGGCGGAAGAGACCCAGTACTTC
>.|TRBV5-5|.|TRBJ1-2
CASRPSGMGDYGYTF
TGTGCCAGCAGACCATCAGGCATGGGGGACTATGGCTACACCTTC
>.|TRBV6-6|.|TRBJ1-5
CASSYPQANQPQHF
TGTGCCAGCAGTTACCCTCAAGCGAATCAGCCCCAGCATTTT
>TRBD1|TRBV27|.|TRBJ2-5
CASSSTGSKAQYF
TGTGCCAGCAGTTCGACAGGGTCAAAGGCCCAGTACTTC
>.|TRBV18|.|TRBJ1-3
CASSPPGRGRDLSGNTIYF
TGTGCCAGCTCACCACCGGGGAGGGGCCGTGACCTCTCTGGAAACACCATATATTTT
>TRBD2|TRBV4-1|medium-sized|TRBJ2-7
CASSQVAGDDEQYF
TGCGCCAGCAGCCAAGTAGCGGGGGACGACGAGCAGTACTTC
>.|TRBV7-4|.|TRBJ2-1
CASSLTWQGSYNEQFF
TGTGCCAGCAGCTTGACTTGGCAGGGGAGCTACAATGAGCAGTTCTTC
>.|TRBV7-9|.|TRBJ1-1
CASSLVALRNTEAFF
TGTGCCAGCAGCTTAGTCGCACTGAGGAACACTGAAGCTTTCTTT
>.|TRBV5-5|.|TRBJ2-7
CASSRLTPGVGEQYF
TGTGCCAGCAGCCGCCTTACCCCAGGGGTTGGGGAGCAGTACTTC
>.|TRBV2|.|TRBJ2-7
CASEGGEVVEQYF
TGTGCCTCGGAGGGGGGCGAGGTTGTCGAGCAGTACTTC
>.|TRBV6-5|.|TRBJ2-3
CASSLGQPGAEAQYF
TGTGCCAGCAGTTTGGGACAACCCGGGGCCGAGGCGCAGTATTTT
>TRBD1|TRBV5-1|.|TRBJ2-5
CASSSPRDRGRETQYF
TGCGCCAGCAGCTCCCCCCGGGACAGGGGGCGTGAGACCCAGTACTTC
>.|TRBV6-6|.|TRBJ2-3
CASSTQDTQYF
TGTGCCAGCAGCACCCAGGATACGCAGTATTTT
>.|TRBV5-4|.|TRBJ2-5
CASSLGLAADQETQYF
TGTGCCAGCAGCTTGGGATTAGCGGCAGACCAAGAGACCCAGTACTTC
>.|TRBV28|.|TRBJ1-5
CASRVRNQPQHF
TGTGCCAGCAGAGTCCGGAATCAGCCCCAGCATTTT
>.|TRBV19|.|TRBJ2-2
CASSPVQGGELFF
TGTGCCAGTAGTCCCGTCCAAGGCGGGGAGCTGTTTTTT
>.|TRBV19|.|TRBJ2-7
CASSLASNHEQYF
TGTGCCAGTAGTCTCGCTAGCAACCACGAGCAGTACTTC